This T cell receptor (beta chain) was sequenced in a study of PD-L1 blockade in urothelial cancer. Time point given: peripheral blood 6 weeks after treatment start. The table came from immunoSEQ multiplex PCR; TCRdb's copy has only in-frame clones and leaves some out. Among around 45,000 clones listed, about 80% were seen once. The CDR3 sequence is 14 residues long. Germline lookup yields CDR1 LNHDA and CDR2 SQIVND (reference sequence). The trim removed 4 bases at V and 2 bases at J, leaving 2 bases unmatched. This clonotype was obtained from a man between 60 and 75 years old with urothelial cancer. The rearrangement links TRBV19 to TRBJ1-1, with 9 bases lining up with TRBD1. The specimen comprised PBMCs, sampled around atezolizumab (anti-PD-L1) treatment. CDR3 protein: CASSRDRDNTEAFF. CDR3 DNA: TGTGCCAGTAGTAGGGACAGGGATAACACTGAAGCTTTCTTT.